This T cell receptor (beta chain) comes out of a study of PD-1 blockade in mismatch repair-deficient tumors. Study-wide points: Tumor-resident clones, often absent from pretreatment blood, expanded after pembrolizumab and then contracted.

Clones were read by immunoSEQ multiplex PCR, and TCRdb kept only the in-frame ones, dropping some. The sample consists of some 97,000 clones, approximately 80% of them appearing once. All patients were mismatch repair deficient, assessed by either PCR or immunohistochemistry. TCR sequencing covered a few patients who responded to pembrolizumab. With regard to this clone: Its cognate antigen is unknown.

With 0 bases removed from V and 5 bases from J, the gap between germline ends came to 11 bases. This CDR3 has 14 residues. Germline V gene data show CDR1 as LGHNA and CDR2 as YSLEER. The TCR originated in an adult with mismatch repair-deficient cancer. The sample in question was peripheral blood, obtained less than 37 weeks after starting pembrolizumab. This sequence joins TRBV4-3 and TRBJ2-7; D is unresolved. CDR3 in amino acids: CASSQDPSNHEQYF. The CDR3 DNA sequence: TGCGCCAGCAGCCAAGATCCCTCTAACCACGAGCAGTACTTC.